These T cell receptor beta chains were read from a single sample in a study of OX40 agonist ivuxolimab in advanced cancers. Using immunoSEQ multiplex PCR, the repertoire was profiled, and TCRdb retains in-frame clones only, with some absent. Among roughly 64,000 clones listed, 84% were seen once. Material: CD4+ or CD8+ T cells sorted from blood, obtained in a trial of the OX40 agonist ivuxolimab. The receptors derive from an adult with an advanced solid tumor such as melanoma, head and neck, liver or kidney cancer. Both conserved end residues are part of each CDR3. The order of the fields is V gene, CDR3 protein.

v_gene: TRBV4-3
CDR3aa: CASSRLMVPQGNQPQHF

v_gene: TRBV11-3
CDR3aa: CASSPGASGQTQYF

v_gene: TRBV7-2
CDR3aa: CASSRDINYGYTF

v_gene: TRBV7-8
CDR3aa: CASSPSDTRGNIQYF

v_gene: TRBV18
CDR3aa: CASSPPSSSEQYF

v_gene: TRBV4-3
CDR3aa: CASSRLLVGTEAFF

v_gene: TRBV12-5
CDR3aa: CASGFRTSGDTSTDTQYF

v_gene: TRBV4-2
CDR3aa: CASSLTGETQYF

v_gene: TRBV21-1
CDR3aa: CASSAATHRGGDTGELFF

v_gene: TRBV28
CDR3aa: CAASGGQANTEAFF

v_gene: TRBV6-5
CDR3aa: CASSYGAQGGTQYF

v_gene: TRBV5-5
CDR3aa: CASSLVAGAGNTIYF

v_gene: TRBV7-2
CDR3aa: CASSLVVSGAETQYF

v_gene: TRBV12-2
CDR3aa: CASRLQGSYEQYF

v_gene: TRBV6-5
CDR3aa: CASNRGITGELFF

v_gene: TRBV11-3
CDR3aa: CASSQDLTFSSYNEQFF

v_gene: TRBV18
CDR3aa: CASSRDRTNTEAFF

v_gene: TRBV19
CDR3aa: CASSIEGYNSPLHF

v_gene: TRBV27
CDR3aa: CASSFGGGGKTQYF

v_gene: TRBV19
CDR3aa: CASSRNLLSNQPQHF